The following is a T cell receptor beta chain sequence with its context. Its antigen is still unknown. Germline V gene sequence: CDR1 KGHSH, CDR2 LQKENI. This CDR3 is 15 amino acids long. With 3 bases clipped from V and 5 bases from J, the junction kept 5 bases outside the gene matches. In terms of origin and age, donors were healthy Caucasian individuals from Russia aged roughly 6 to 95. This sample is drawn from a study of blood T cells in healthy people across ages. Through a sample-barcoded 5' primer and a J-beta primer mix, a second PCR was run for 7 to 11 cycles. MiXCR was run by TCRdb on the 5' RACE reads, yielding one entry per CDR3 protein. The sample holds roughly 800,000 distinct CDR3 sequences, more than 45% seen once. Notes on the study in general: There were more naive CD4+ cells and higher diversity in long-lived donors than in aged donors.

Sequenced material: blood. The chain combines TRBV18 with TRBJ2-1, with 9 bases that match TRBD1. This clonotype was sampled from a man aged 25 to 40 in good health. CDR3: CASSPGTGTHNEQFF. The CDR3 nucleotides read TGTGCCAGCTCACCCGGGACAGGGACCCACAATGAGCAGTTCTTC.